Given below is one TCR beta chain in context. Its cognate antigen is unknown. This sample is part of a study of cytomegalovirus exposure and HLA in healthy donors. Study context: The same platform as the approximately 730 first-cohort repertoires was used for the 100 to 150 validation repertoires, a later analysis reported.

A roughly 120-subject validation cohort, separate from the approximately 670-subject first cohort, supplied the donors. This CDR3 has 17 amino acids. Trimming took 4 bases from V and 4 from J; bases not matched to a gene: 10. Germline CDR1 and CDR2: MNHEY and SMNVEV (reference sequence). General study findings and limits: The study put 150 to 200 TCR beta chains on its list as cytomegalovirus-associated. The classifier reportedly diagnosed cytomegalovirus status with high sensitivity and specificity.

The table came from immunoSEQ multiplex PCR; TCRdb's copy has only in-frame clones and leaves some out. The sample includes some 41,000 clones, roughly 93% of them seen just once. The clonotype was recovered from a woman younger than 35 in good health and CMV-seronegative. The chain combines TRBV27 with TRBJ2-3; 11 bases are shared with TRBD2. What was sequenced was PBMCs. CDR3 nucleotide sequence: TGTGCCAGCAGTTCAGGACCGGGGACTAGCGGAGCAGATACGCAGTATTTT. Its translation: CASSSGPGTSGADTQYF.